A single sample gave rise to the 13 T cell receptor beta chains below, sequenced in a study of patients and donors after allogeneic stem cell transplantation (dated by TCRdb to between 2020 and 2021). The library was produced with RT-PCR. These reads were obtained on a NextSeq 550. TCRdb reworked the public reads: Q25 trimming with fastp, MiXCR clone assembly, productive beta chains retained. When rows share a CDR3 protein, they turn into one entry using the most common DNA and genes. Recorded for this sample are some 150,000 distinct CDR3 sequences; roughly two fifths of them occurred a single time. Around 50% of the sample comes from the top ten. Sample: blood, either unsorted or a sorted T cell fraction (not recorded which). The receptors come from a human donor who was either an allogeneic HSCT recipient or a stem cell or donor lymphocyte infusion donor (not recorded which). It is not recorded whose cells these are; they may come from a transplant donor.

This chain links TRBV6-2 or TRBV6-3 with TRBJ2-1; D remains ambiguous. This CDR3 is 13 amino acids long. Germline V lookup: CDR1 MNHEY, CDR2 SVGEGT. V was trimmed by 0 bases and J by 4 bases, leaving 4 bases between them. The CDR3 loop reads CASSYSNYNEQFF. The CDR3 region has the DNA TGTGCCAGCAGTTACTCCAATTACAATGAGCAGTTCTTC.

The genes are TRBV5-5 and TRBJ2-1; 15 bases match TRBD2. Losses at the gene ends were 4 bases for V and 8 bases for J; bases not matched to a gene: 4. The CDR3 loop spans 15 amino acids. The germline V gene encodes CDR1 SGHKS and CDR2 YYEKEE (reference sequence). DNA for the CDR3: TGTGCCAGCAGCGCGGGACTAGCGGGAGGTGATGAGCAGTTCTTC. Translating it yields CASSAGLAGGDEQFF.

The sample holds many counts of this clonotype. The gene calls are TRBV12-3 or TRBV12-4 and TRBJ2-5; TRBD1 agrees at 7 bases. The junction had 8 bases not matched to a gene; V was cut back by 7 bases and J by 0 bases. The CDR3 has 15 residues. Written as DNA, the CDR3 is TGTGCCAGCAAGCGACAGGGTAGAGACCAAGAGACCCAGTACTTC. Its translation is CASKRQGRDQETQYF.

This clonotype was seen only a few times. This rearrangement joins TRBV10-3 to TRBJ2-3; D is possibly TRBD1 (5 bases). This CDR3 has 14 amino acids. Germline CDR1 is ENHRY and CDR2 is SYGVKD. V lost 0 bases, J lost 5 bases, and 9 bases lay in between. The CDR3 DNA sequence: TGTGCCATCAGTGAGTCCAAAAGGGGAGATACGCAGTATTTT. Protein sequence: CAISESKRGDTQYF.

The chain joins TRBV15 to TRBJ1-2; D uncertain. The V gene lost 1 base and the J gene lost 8 bases, with 11 bases spanning the gap. This CDR3 has 13 amino acids. Germline CDR1 is LNHNV and CDR2 is YYDKDF (reference sequence). The chain's CDR3 is CATSRGAVGGYTF. CDR3 DNA: TGTGCCACCAGCAGAGGGGCAGTAGGAGGCTACACCTTC.

The table lists this clonotype with a few counts. The V and J genes are TRBV23-1 and TRBJ1-1, with D uncertain. TRBV23-1 is assigned to the ORF class and has an uncertain function. The CDR3 extends over 13 amino acids. The V gene lost 5 bases and the J gene lost 5 bases, with 12 bases spanning the gap. The CDR3 region has the DNA TGCGCCAGCAGTGAACCAACGGGAACTGAAGCTTTCTTT. Translating it yields CASSEPTGTEAFF.

The chain recombines TRBV5-1 with TRBJ1-1; possible D gene TRBD1, 5 bases. V lost 1 base and J lost 2, with 12 bases in between. Germline V gene lookup returns CDR1 SGHRS and CDR2 YFSETQ. This CDR3 is built from 15 residues. CDR3 in amino acids: CASSLPYDSNTEAFF. CDR3 bases: TGCGCCAGCAGCTTGCCCTATGACAGCAACACTGAAGCTTTCTTT.

This clonotype was recorded a few times. V gene TRBV7-2 combines with J gene TRBJ1-5; TRBD1 matches 12 bases. The CDR3 spans 18 residues. Unmatched junction bases numbered 8, after V lost 1 base and J lost 4 bases. Germline CDR1 is SGHTA and CDR2 is FQGNSA. The CDR3 DNA follows: TGTGCCAGCAGCTTAGGGCGGGACAGGGGGCTGTGGAATCAGCCCCAGCATTTT. This gives the protein CASSLGRDRGLWNQPQHF.

J is TRBJ2-1 and V is TRBV6-5; D is unclear. Germline V gene sequence: CDR1 MNHEY, CDR2 SVGAGI. Trimming took off 1 base at V and 7 bases at J, with 5 bases between the two ends. The CDR3 has 12 residues. CDR3 sequence: CASSYYGNEQFF. DNA for the CDR3: TGTGCCAGCAGTTACTACGGGAATGAGCAGTTCTTC.

This clonotype was detected ten times or more. The rearrangement uses TRBV10-3 and TRBJ1-5; unclear D gene. CDR1 and CDR2 from the germline V gene are ENHRY and SYGVKD. CDR3 length: 15 amino acids. Deletions cut 2 bases from V and 0 bases from J, with 8 bases between. In nucleotides, the CDR3 is TGTGCCATCAGTGAGACCAGCAATAGCAATCAGCCCCAGCATTTT. Its translation: CAISETSNSNQPQHF.

The chain couples TRBV6-6 to TRBJ1-3; D gene unclear. Trimming left V 4 bases short and J 1 base short, with 11 bases between. The CDR3 sequence is 15 residues long. Germline CDR1 and CDR2: MNHNY and SVGAGI (reference sequence). Here the CDR3 reads CASSSPTRSGNTIYF. As DNA, the CDR3 is TGTGCCAGCAGTTCTCCGACTCGGTCTGGAAACACCATATATTTT.

V usage is TRBV12-3 or TRBV12-4 and J usage is TRBJ2-3; D unclear. V lost 6 bases, J lost 1 base, and 5 bases lay in between. This CDR3 region has 12 residues. The CDR3 sequence is CASSWGTDTQYF. CDR3 DNA sequence: TGTGCCAGCAGCTGGGGCACAGATACGCAGTATTTT.

The gene calls are TRBV9 and TRBJ2-1, with D perhaps TRBD2 (6 bases). CDR1 and CDR2 from the germline V gene are SGDLS and YYNGEE. The CDR3 is 14 amino acids. Trimming cost V 2 bases and J 5 bases, with 11 bases left between them. CDR3 in amino acids: CASSVVGGNNEQFF. The CDR3 coding sequence is TGTGCCAGCAGCGTCGTCGGGGGAAACAATGAGCAGTTCTTC.